Listed below are T cell receptor beta chains from one sample, sequenced in a study of shared clonotypes between healthy human individuals. The method was immunoSEQ multiplex PCR; TCRdb's version includes in-frame clones alone and lacks a portion of them. The table includes hundreds of thousands of clones, around 79% detected once. Sequencing used PBMCs. The receptor set was obtained from a woman in her thirties or forties in good health. Some clones in this sample may be carry-over from other donors' samples. CDR3s include the opening cysteine and the closing phenylalanine or tryptophan. D genes are given only for firm matches. Not every row has a clone size; where given, it reads once, few, many or a size class.

- | TRBJ2-5 | once | TRBV6-1 | TGTGCCAGCAGTGCGGGACGGGTCCAAGAGACCCAGTACTTC | CASSAGRVQETQYF
- | TRBJ1-1 | - | TRBV19 | TGTGCCAGCCGCTCCGGGGAAGAAGCTTTCTTT | CASRSGEEAFF
- | TRBJ1-6 | once | TRBV15 | TGTGCCACCAGCAGAGATTCGGGGAAAGGGTCCTATAATTCACCCCTCCACTTT | CATSRDSGKGSYNSPLHF
TRBD2 | TRBJ2-2 | - | TRBV14 | TGTGCCAGCAGCCAGACTAGCGGGAGGGCCATGATCGGGGAGCTGTTTTTT | CASSQTSGRAMIGELFF
- | TRBJ1-1 | - | TRBV14 | TGTGCCAGCAGCCCGCACTTTCCCAACACTGAAGCTTTCTTT | CASSPHFPNTEAFF
TRBD2 | TRBJ2-1 | - | TRBV27 | TGTGCCAGCAGTTCCCCAGAGCTAGCGGGAGGAAATGAGCAGTTCTTC | CASSSPELAGGNEQFF
- | TRBJ1-2 | - | TRBV15 | TGTGCCACCAGCAGGGACTCCTATGGCTACACCTTC | CATSRDSYGYTF
- | TRBJ2-2 | - | TRBV19 | TGTGCCAGTAGCCCCTGGGTTTCTGCCACCGGGGAGCTGTTTTTT | CASSPWVSATGELFF
- | TRBJ2-3 | - | TRBV19 | TGTGCCACCAAGGGGTCGGTGCGCACAGATACGCAGTATTTT | CATKGSVRTDTQYF
TRBD2 | TRBJ2-2 | once | TRBV7-9 | TGTGCCAGCAGCCCCCTGCGCGCTAGCGGGGGGGACACCGGGGAGCTGTTTTTT | CASSPLRASGGDTGELFF
- | TRBJ2-7 | - | TRBV5-1 | TGCGCCAGCAGCTTGGCCGTGGGGGCGTGGGAGCAGTACTTC | CASSLAVGAWEQYF
TRBD2 | TRBJ2-7 | - | TRBV6-1 | TGTGCCAGCAGTCCTCGGACTAGCGTAAAGGGCGAGCAGTACTTC | CASSPRTSVKGEQYF
- | TRBJ1-2 | - | TRBV10-3 | TGTGCCATCAGTGAGAGGGTAGCGTCAGAGGGCGGCTACACCTTC | CAISERVASEGGYTF
- | TRBJ1-4 | once | TRBV18 | TGTGCCAGCTCACCAAGGGAGGGGGAGAAACTGTTTTTT | CASSPREGEKLFF
TRBD1 | TRBJ2-5 | few | TRBV6-1 | TGTGCCAGCAGCAAGGACAGGGGTCAAGAGACCCAGTACTTC | CASSKDRGQETQYF
TRBD2 | TRBJ2-1 | - | TRBV7-2 | TGTGCCAGCAGCACTCTAGCGGGAGGGTACAATGAGCAGTTCTTC | CASSTLAGGYNEQFF
TRBD2 | TRBJ2-3 | - | TRBV7-2 | TGTGCCAGCAGGGAAGGGACTAGCGGCACAGATACGCAGTATTTT | CASREGTSGTDTQYF
- | TRBJ1-1 | - | TRBV11-2 | TGTGCCAGCAGCTTCTCCGTCCTTAGCGCTGAAGCTTTCTTT | CASSFSVLSAEAFF
- | TRBJ2-2 | - | TRBV7-2 | TGTGCCAGCAGGGTAGGACTATCGAACACCGGGGAGCTGTTTTTT | CASRVGLSNTGELFF
- | TRBJ2-2 | - | TRBV2 | TGTGCCAGCAGTCAATCGTACGTGTTTAGCACCGGGGAGCTGTTTTTT | CASSQSYVFSTGELFF
- | TRBJ2-7 | - | TRBV18 | TGTGCCAGCTCAACGGGGACCGACTACGAGCAGTACTTC | CASSTGTDYEQYF
TRBD2 | TRBJ2-7 | once | TRBV5-1 | TGCGCCAGCAGTTTAGCGGGTAGCTCCTACGAGCAGTACTTC | CASSLAGSSYEQYF
- | TRBJ2-3 | once | TRBV27 | TGTGCCAGCAGCCCGGGACTTTTAACAGATACGCAGTATTTT | CASSPGLLTDTQYF
- | TRBJ1-6 | - | TRBV7-8 | TGTGCCAGCACCACCCAAAGGGAATATAATTCACCCCTCCACTTT | CASTTQREYNSPLHF
TRBD1 | TRBJ1-3 | - | TRBV9 | TGTGCCAGCAGCGGGACAGGCTGGTTCTCTGGAAACACCATATATTTT | CASSGTGWFSGNTIYF
- | TRBJ1-2 | - | TRBV28 | TGTGCCAGCAGTTTTTCGGGTACCGGCTACACCTTC | CASSFSGTGYTF
TRBD2 | TRBJ2-3 | once | TRBV19 | TGTGCCAGTAGTATACTAGCGGGACTTCATGGTACGCAGTATTTT | CASSILAGLHGTQYF
TRBD1 | TRBJ2-7 | - | TRBV7-2 | TGTGCCAGCAGCTTAGACAGGGGGCTTCCCGAGCAGTACTTC | CASSLDRGLPEQYF
TRBD2 | TRBJ2-7 | few | TRBV29-1 | TGCAGCGTTCTCCCAGCGGGAGTATACGAGCAGTACTTC | CSVLPAGVYEQYF
- | TRBJ1-5 | - | TRBV15 | TGTGCCACCAGCTCGTTGTATGCAGGGCATCAGCCCCAGCATTTT | CATSSLYAGHQPQHF
TRBD1 | TRBJ1-4 | - | TRBV6-1 | TGTGCCAGCAGGGTGACAGGGGGCGCCGGAAAACTGTTTTTT | CASRVTGGAGKLFF
- | TRBJ2-2 | - | TRBV4-2 | TGTGCCAGCAGCCAAGATTACCCCCAGACCGGGGAGCTGTTTTTT | CASSQDYPQTGELFF
- | TRBJ2-2 | once | TRBV28 | TGTGCCAGCAGCCTTTTGGGTGGGGAGCTGTTTTTT | CASSLLGGELFF
- | TRBJ2-3 | - | TRBV14 | TGTGCCAGCAGCCGCGGACTATCTATACCTGTGGATACGCAGTATTTT | CASSRGLSIPVDTQYF
- | TRBJ2-3 | few | TRBV4-1 | TGCGCCAGCAGCCAAATCAGCGGGCCAAGCACAGATACGCAGTATTTT | CASSQISGPSTDTQYF
- | TRBJ2-2 | - | TRBV10-3 | TGTGCCATCAGTGACCCGCTGGGGGCCGGGGAGCTGTTTTTT | CAISDPLGAGELFF
TRBD2 | TRBJ2-7 | - | TRBV18 | TGTGCCAGCTCTCCTAGCGGGTATGAGTCCTACGAGCAGTACTTC | CASSPSGYESYEQYF
TRBD2 | TRBJ2-7 | - | TRBV28 | TGTGCCAGCAGTGGGGTGGCGGGAGGCCGCTCGGAATACGAGCAGTACTTC | CASSGVAGGRSEYEQYF
TRBD1 | TRBJ1-2 | once | TRBV7-2 | TGTGCCAGCAGCTTCCCCCTCCGAGGGGACAGGGAGTATGGCTACACCTTC | CASSFPLRGDREYGYTF
TRBD2 | TRBJ2-7 | few | TRBV6-1 | TGTGCCAGCAGTGAGACCGGGGGGAAAAACGAGCAGTACTTC | CASSETGGKNEQYF
TRBD2 | TRBJ2-1 | once | TRBV10-2 | TGCGCCAGCAGTCCCCAGCGGGGCAATGAGCAGTTCTTC | CASSPQRGNEQFF
- | TRBJ2-7 | - | TRBV28 | TGTGCCAGCAGTGGAGGGCGGGAGCAGTACTTC | CASSGGREQYF
- | TRBJ1-3 | - | TRBV25-1 | TGTGCCAGCAGTTTAGACCATCGCTCTGGAAACACCATATATTTT | CASSLDHRSGNTIYF
TRBD2 | TRBJ2-7 | once | TRBV28 | TGTGCCAGCAGTAACGGGGGGACTAGCTACGAGCAGTACTTC | CASSNGGTSYEQYF
TRBD1 | TRBJ2-5 | - | TRBV5-1 | TGCGCCAGCAGCCCTGACAGGGCCCAAGAGACCCAGTACTTC | CASSPDRAQETQYF
- | TRBJ2-5 | - | TRBV11-2 | TGTGCCAGCAGCTTACTGGGGGGCCAAGAGACCCAGTACTTC | CASSLLGGQETQYF
TRBD2 | TRBJ2-1 | few | TRBV6-1 | TGTGCCAGCAGTGAAGCCGGGGGGGCTGATTACAATGAGCAGTTCTTC | CASSEAGGADYNEQFF
TRBD2 | TRBJ2-1 | few | TRBV7-6 | TGTGCCAGCAGCATGATAGCGGGAGGGGATGAGCAGTTCTTC | CASSMIAGGDEQFF
- | TRBJ2-1 | - | TRBV19 | TGTGCCAGTAGTATATTCAGAACTGGGGGTTCCTACAATGAGCAGTTCTTC | CASSIFRTGGSYNEQFF
- | TRBJ1-1 | - | TRBV7-9 | TGTGCCAGCAGCGCCCCTGGGAGACCGAACACTGAAGCTTTCTTT | CASSAPGRPNTEAFF
TRBD1 | TRBJ1-2 | many | TRBV5-6 | TGTGCCAGCAGCTCCCGGGACAGCGCCTTGGAGGGCTACACCTTC | CASSSRDSALEGYTF
TRBD2 | TRBJ2-1 | once | TRBV5-1 | TGCGCCAGCAGCTTGGGACTGTGGGGGAGGACTAGCGGGAGCCGTACCTACAATGAGCAGTTCTTC | CASSLGLWGRTSGSRTYNEQFF
- | TRBJ2-5 | - | TRBV30 | TGTGCCTGGAGTGTACTTTACAGACAAGAGACCCAGTACTTC | CAWSVLYRQETQYF
- | TRBJ1-4 | - | TRBV10-2 | TGCGCCAGCAGTTCGGGGCCTGCAACTAATGAAAAACTGTTTTTT | CASSSGPATNEKLFF